The source of this T cell receptor (beta chain) is a study of regulatory T cells in long-lasting Graves disease (dated by TCRdb to about 2021). About the study as a whole: Newly diagnosed Graves' disease patients had taken antithyroid drugs for less than 3 months. The study was registered as a clinical trial and conducted in China. This study used TCR sequencing and RNA sequencing of peripheral blood to compare persistent Graves' disease patients against newly diagnosed Graves' disease patients. A total of 35 or so samples were covered by TCR sequencing, comprising approximately 13 persistent and around 20 newly diagnosed Graves' disease patients. Results the study describes overall, beyond this receptor: Compared with newly diagnosed patients, persistent Graves' disease patients had lower TCR Shannon entropy and fewer highly expanded clones, which suggests clonal expansion. Peripheral blood alone was examined, since thyroid tissue, which constituted the primary lesion, could not be accessed. The authors noted that the small sample size was a limitation that may lower accuracy. Sequencing and analysis were limited to the TCR beta chain. Persistent patients shared more public clonotypes among themselves (around 2,500) than newly diagnosed patients did (approximately 970). TRBV28, TRBJ1-2 and TRBJ2-5 were preferentially used in persistent disease, while TRBV20-1 and TRBJ2-1 were favored in newly diagnosed disease.

This clonotype has a count of ten or more. There is no known antigen for this receptor. Per-nucleotide qualities are absent, and no much larger clonotype sits a single base away. In light of the paper, this sample's time point label describes: newly diagnosed GD, antithyroid drugs for less than 3 months. For both TCR sequencing and RNA sequencing, RNA was extracted from PBMCs in TRIzol. Graves' disease was diagnosed according to American Thyroid Association guidelines. Recruitment of patients was carried out at an endocrinology department in Xi'an, China. Each patient gave roughly 10 milliliters of peripheral blood, collected in an EDTA anticoagulant tube. PBMCs were isolated by Ficoll Paque Plus density gradient separation without further T cell sorting. An Agilent 2100 Bioanalyzer and agarose gel were used to check RNA quality, and a NanoDrop 2000 was used to measure RNA concentration. CDR3 length: 12 amino acids, cysteine to phenylalanine. Only the CDR3 part of the read is kept: 36 bases, read in frame from the first base. Based on the germline V gene, the CDR1 and CDR2 sequences are SQVTM and ANQGSEA. Trimming takes 1 base from V and 4 bases from J, and the germline ends sit 7 bases apart.

Library preparation employed multiplex PCR. Sequencing instrument: Illumina HiSeq 4000. iRepertoire HTBI primers and Arm-PCR amplification of CDR3 regions were used to construct TCR beta libraries. Before sequencing, the PCR products underwent gel purification. Concerning the study's data processing: Gene usage analysis of CDR3 amino acid clonotypes used the roughly 60 TRBV and 14 to 15 TRBJ segments found across samples. Filtered high-quality paired reads were merged into contigs using COPE and FqMerger. Contigs were aligned with BLAST to IMGT TRBV, TRBD and TRBJ reference genes, and CDR3 was defined per IMGT. Any clonotype with a frequency above 0.1% was counted as a highly expanded clone. Shannon entropy was used to measure repertoire diversity, and the Gini coefficient was used to measure V-J evenness. A clonotype was considered public if more than one individual shared it. Clones were called with MiXCR by TCRdb after fastp trimmed the public reads at Q25, and only in-frame beta chains were retained. All rows with the same CDR3 protein become a single entry with the most common DNA and genes. The V and J calls shown here were made by TCRdb, not taken from the authors' results. The sample yields 350,000 to 550,000 distinct CDR3 sequences; 16% were counted once. Clones ranked in the top ten supply around 23% of the sample.

The same data also contributed to another study, on T cells in Graves' hyperthyroidism and ophthalmopathy. As that second study puts it: A patient counted as having stable Graves' hyperthyroidism if no progression to ophthalmopathy occurred over 18 months of follow-up. Hyperthyroidism patients were newly diagnosed, with disease duration under 2 months, and aged 18 to 65 years. Any patient with an uncontrolled infection, another autoimmune disease, pregnancy or lactation was excluded. Diagnoses were based on clinical symptoms, serum thyroxine and TRAb, thyroid ultrasound and orbital computed tomography. The first round of RT-PCR for the TCR CDR3 was performed with the HTBI primer set and the Qiagen OneStep RT-PCR kit. Most expanded thyroid clonotypes (frequency above 0.001) were also detected in blood, suggesting blood repertoires may reflect thyroid immune responses. In cross-validation, a model built on a 13 V-J signature told ophthalmopathy apart from stable hyperthyroidism with 85% to 90% sensitivity and about 81% specificity, and in testing the same model reached 80%/75%. In validation, the model predicted progression to ophthalmopathy a median of approximately 6.6 months before onset, with about 71% sensitivity and more than 72% specificity. TCR V-J signatures able to tell the groups apart were searched for in a discovery cohort of some 100 patients, of whom approximately 40 had Graves' ophthalmopathy and more than 55 had stable Graves' hyperthyroidism. Prospective prediction of ophthalmopathy was tested in an independent validation cohort consisting of 18 to 20 hyperthyroidism patients and around 16 patients who later progressed to ophthalmopathy. For training and testing, the 100 or so patients in the discovery cohort were randomly divided in a 7:3 ratio. In six Graves' hyperthyroidism patients, the study also compared T-cell repertoires from thyroid tissue with T-cell repertoires from blood. Once sampling was done, hyperthyroidism patients were given methimazole at a starting dose of 30 mg daily, whereas ophthalmopathy patients were given high-dose intravenous methylprednisolone. Libraries were constructed in a second round of multiplex PCR, after which size selection and purification were performed. Libraries were sequenced paired-end with 100 bp reads on an Illumina HiSeq2000. SOAPnuke was used to process the raw data, throwing out any read that contained adapters or uncalled bases, had a mean Phred below 15, or lacked an exact constant-primer or identifier match. COPE v1.2.5 was used to merge high-quality paired reads, and clonotypes were defined as unique nucleotide sequences. MiTCR v1.1 was used to align the clonotypes against IMGT TRBV, TRBD and TRBJ reference segments. The analysis included only V-J combinations with a frequency above 0.0001, which together covered 99% to 99.2% of the repertoires. The TCS score was defined as F50 (clonal expansion) divided by E x V (chaos), with BLOSUM62-based TCRdist calculated between CDR3 peptides within each V-J. Welch's t-statistics and random forest reduced 514 V-J features to roughly 13, which were used in a naive Bayes classifier (R e1071). Sample size was not statistically predetermined, and investigators were not blinded to group allocation. The paper describes TCR Vbeta CDR3 sequencing of 135 peripheral blood samples, made up of some 42 ophthalmopathy patients, approximately 76 hyperthyroidism patients and about 17 progressor patients.

This receptor was identified in a woman younger than 35 with Graves disease. Donor details come from another sample of the same person, matched by shared clones. The receptor chain draws on TRBV29-1 and TRBJ1-2, with no confidently assigned D gene. The specimen was peripheral blood mononuclear cells (PBMCs), collected at new diagnosis, from a patient treated with antithyroid drugs. CDR3 protein: CSVEVYPYGYTF. The nucleotides read TGCAGCGTTGAAGTTTACCCCTATGGCTACACCTTC.